This record concerns one T cell receptor beta chain sequence. What it binds is not known. This may stem from a read error, because a much larger clone lies one nucleotide away. TCRdb recomputed calls from the PCR reads with MiXCR, one row per CDR3 protein. The sample lists 40,000 to 45,000 distinct CDR3 sequences, about 19% occurring once. A CD8+CD4-CCR7+CD45RA+ gate was used to sort naive CD8 T cells. This entry is derived from a study of molecular identifiers for immune sequencing clone quantification. Study results and caveats: Whereas clones above 20 RNA copies held under 1% of naive-cell molecules, they held over 98% of effector molecules.

CDR3 length equals 14 residues. The ends were cut back, 4 bases at V and 1 base at J, with 11 bases in the middle. In germline, CDR1 is SGHDT, CDR2 YYEEEE. The chain combines TRBV5-6 with TRBJ1-1; D is unclear. The sample comprised naive CD8+ T cells from blood, with Jurkat cell RNA spiked in. Subset specified: FACS-sorted CD8+CD4-CCR7+CD45RA+ naive T cells. The TCR was taken from a human donor in good health. Some libraries in this study had Jurkat cell RNA spiked in. CDR3 region: CASSTDGGNTEAFF. The CDR3, as DNA: TGTGCCAGCAGCACGGACGGAGGGAACACTGAAGCTTTCTTT.